This entry describes one T cell receptor (beta chain). The clone's antigen remains unknown. No qualities accompany the bases; no much larger clone lies one base away. Donors were healthy HIV-negative adults with no recently reported acute infections or vaccinations. Every donor was a Caucasian adult living in Nashville, Tennessee, USA. Magnetic negative selection was used to enrich CD4+ T cells, after which naive cells were positively selected on CD45RA and the negative fraction became the memory subset. After blood collection by leukapheresis, PBMCs were isolated using Ficoll-Histopaque density gradient centrifugation and then cryopreserved in the vapor phase of liquid nitrogen. Purity and quantity of every magnetically sorted T cell population were checked by analytical flow cytometry. Each sorted fraction had its genomic DNA isolated and then quantified by UV absorbance on a Nanodrop 2000c. The sample originates from a study of shared clonotypes between healthy human individuals (TCRdb year 2020). For the study in its entirety: The cohort comprised two women and a few men aged 18 to 49 years. For each donor, CD4 naive and CD4 memory were each run on three plates, CD8 naive on two plates, and CD8 memory on one plate. The study deeply sequenced blood TCR repertoires of five healthy adults to estimate repertoire size and the extent of clonotype sharing between individuals. To increase sequencing depth and limit assay-specific biases, TCR repertoire library preparation and sequencing were carried out by different laboratories using diverse techniques. Between about 0.8 and 8.9 billion PBMCs per donor were obtained by leukapheresis. What the research found in general, with its limitations: Clonotypes shared by all four sorted-subset donors showed higher generation probabilities than non-shared clonotypes. Naive subsets generally had larger estimated clonotype richness than memory subsets did. Because the study included a small number of donors, the genetic and exposure-history diversity represented was limited. Sharing across several donors was observed for about 4.8% of naive CD4, 3% to 4% of naive CD8, 2.3% of memory CD4, and approximately 0.41% of memory CD8 clonotypes. Even with the large sequencing depth, rarefaction of the sorted-subset datasets indicated that sequencing was incomplete. Only blood was sampled, and tissue TCR repertoires likely differ from those in blood. Pairwise subsampling led to the expectation that sequencing depth would affect the degree of clonotype sharing among donors.

TCR CDR3 regions were amplified from genomic DNA by multiplex PCR using the deep immunoSEQ assay. Genomic DNA extracted from each cell subset was distributed evenly over all wells of several immunoSEQ 96-well plates, and each plate served as one replicate. For sorted subsets, about 200 ng genomic DNA, equal to 30,000 to 35,000 T cell genomes, was loaded into each replicate PCR. Purified libraries were measured with a Qubit 3.0 fluorometer, size-checked on a Bioanalyzer 2100, and measured again with the KAPA Library Quantification kit. Each immunoSEQ 96-well plate was sequenced on its own single-read 150-cycle Illumina NextSeq 550 flow cell. The study's processing was this. Because the immunoSEQ output included only junctional sequences and no quality scores, the filtering could not be the same as the filtering used for full-length reads. To assign V/J genes and CDR3, sequences were annotated using PyIR, a Python wrapper for IgBLAST v1.9, with IMGT germline references. Reads with weak V/J assignments (E-value above 1e-6), missing CDR3, stop codons, out-of-frame junctions, or ambiguous translated residues were removed. V3J clonotypes were defined as sequences sharing an identical inferred V gene, J gene, and CDR3 amino acid sequence. To compute the percentage overlap between repertoires, the number of shared unique clonotypes was divided by the size of the smaller repertoire. RTK rarefaction, the Chao1 estimator, and Recon v2.1 estimates of unobserved clonotypes were used to assess repertoire richness. OLGA was used to compute generation probabilities for all TCRbeta clonotypes that the gDNA method yielded from a few donors. In its TCRdb copy, this immuneACCESS table keeps in-frame sequences only and misses some clones. Where compared with another copy, unresolved V genes explain less than half of these, and the others have no known cause. From that table come the V and J calls and clone size; the DNA was used to work out D and trimming. For this sample there are about 1 million clones; about 80% appear just once. The ten largest clonotypes hold 1.2% to 1.5% of the sample.

The receptor was isolated from a man between 18 and 35 years old in good health. The specimen was memory CD4+ T cells sorted from blood. Interpreted using the paper, the cell subset or site label stands for: CD45RA-negative fraction.

This receptor has the CDR3 CASSLGSAGTTKNIQYF. The nucleotides read TGTGCCAGCAGCTTAGGGAGCGCCGGGACTACCAAAAACATTCAGTACTTC. The sequence links TRBV11-2 to TRBJ2-4, with TRBD2 matching 7 junction bases. V lost 1 base and J lost 2 bases, and the count of bases not matched to a germline gene is 8. The CDR1 and CDR2 encoded by the germline V gene are SGHAT and FQNNGV. The CDR3 spans 17 residues, from the cysteine through the phenylalanine. Just the 51-base CDR3 DNA is kept, in frame starting at base 1.